This TCR beta chain was recorded in a study of blood T cell repertoires in COVID-19. Whole-study context: Samples representing acute and convalescent COVID-19 were sourced from the United States, Italy and Spain.

Trimming shortened V by 6 bases and J by 1 base, and 9 bases separated the two germline ends. CDR3 length: 13 amino acids. The V gene's germline CDR1 is MNHEY and CDR2 SMNVEV (reference sequence). In this sample, this clone turned up a few times. Sequenced by immunoSEQ multiplex PCR; TCRdb stores in-frame clones only, minus some. The table records over 110,000 clones, 80% to 90% of them present only once. The gene calls are TRBV27 and TRBJ1-2; TRBD1 might be the D (6 bases). Sequencing was done on a sample of peripheral blood. This clonotype was sampled from a woman between 45 and 60 years old with acute or convalescent COVID-19. In nucleotides, the CDR3 is TGTGCCAGCAGCCCGGGACATAACTATGGCTACACCTTC. Protein product: CASSPGHNYGYTF.